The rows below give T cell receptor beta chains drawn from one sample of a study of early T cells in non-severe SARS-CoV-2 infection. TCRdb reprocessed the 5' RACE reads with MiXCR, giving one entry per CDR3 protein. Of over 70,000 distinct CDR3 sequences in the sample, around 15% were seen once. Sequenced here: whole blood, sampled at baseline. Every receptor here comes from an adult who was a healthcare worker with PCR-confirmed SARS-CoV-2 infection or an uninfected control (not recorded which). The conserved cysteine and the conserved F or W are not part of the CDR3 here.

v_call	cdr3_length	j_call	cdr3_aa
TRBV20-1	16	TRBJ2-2	SARDLTSGTLGTGELF
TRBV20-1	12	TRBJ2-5	SAKRTASLETQY
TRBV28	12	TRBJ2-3	ASSLGGAGDTQY
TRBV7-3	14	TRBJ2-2	ASSPSKVAGTGELF
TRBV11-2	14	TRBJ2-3	ASSFPVRGGTDTQY
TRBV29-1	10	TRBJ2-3	SSHHGADTQY
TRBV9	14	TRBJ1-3	ASSVEAGGSGNTIY
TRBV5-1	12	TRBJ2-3	ATKSGASTDTQY
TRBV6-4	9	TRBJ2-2	ASSESGELF
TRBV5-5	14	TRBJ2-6	ASSPPLASGANVLT
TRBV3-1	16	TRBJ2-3	ASSQVTSGSLTTDTQY
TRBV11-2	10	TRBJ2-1	ASLAEHNEQF
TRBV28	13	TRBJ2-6	ASSQQISGANVLT
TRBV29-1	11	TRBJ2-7	SVAGGRTYEQY
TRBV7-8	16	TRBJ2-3	ASSARAPRAVSTDTQY
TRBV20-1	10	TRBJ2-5	SASRTVETQY
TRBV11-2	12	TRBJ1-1	ASSLGRDRTEAF
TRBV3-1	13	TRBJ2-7	ASSQASGIVYEQY
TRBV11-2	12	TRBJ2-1	ASSLGDAYNEQF
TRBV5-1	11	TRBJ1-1	ASSRGENTEAF
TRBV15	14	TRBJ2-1	ATSRWTSGSYNEQF
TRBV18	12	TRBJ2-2	ATSGVVNTGELF
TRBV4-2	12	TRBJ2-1	ASSQELAGAEQF
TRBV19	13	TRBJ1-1	ASRSAGLLNTEAF
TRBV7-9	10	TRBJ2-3	ASTSSTDTQY
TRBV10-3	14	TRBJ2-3	AISEGEAGRGDTQY
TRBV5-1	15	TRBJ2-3	ASSSASGGRSTDTQY